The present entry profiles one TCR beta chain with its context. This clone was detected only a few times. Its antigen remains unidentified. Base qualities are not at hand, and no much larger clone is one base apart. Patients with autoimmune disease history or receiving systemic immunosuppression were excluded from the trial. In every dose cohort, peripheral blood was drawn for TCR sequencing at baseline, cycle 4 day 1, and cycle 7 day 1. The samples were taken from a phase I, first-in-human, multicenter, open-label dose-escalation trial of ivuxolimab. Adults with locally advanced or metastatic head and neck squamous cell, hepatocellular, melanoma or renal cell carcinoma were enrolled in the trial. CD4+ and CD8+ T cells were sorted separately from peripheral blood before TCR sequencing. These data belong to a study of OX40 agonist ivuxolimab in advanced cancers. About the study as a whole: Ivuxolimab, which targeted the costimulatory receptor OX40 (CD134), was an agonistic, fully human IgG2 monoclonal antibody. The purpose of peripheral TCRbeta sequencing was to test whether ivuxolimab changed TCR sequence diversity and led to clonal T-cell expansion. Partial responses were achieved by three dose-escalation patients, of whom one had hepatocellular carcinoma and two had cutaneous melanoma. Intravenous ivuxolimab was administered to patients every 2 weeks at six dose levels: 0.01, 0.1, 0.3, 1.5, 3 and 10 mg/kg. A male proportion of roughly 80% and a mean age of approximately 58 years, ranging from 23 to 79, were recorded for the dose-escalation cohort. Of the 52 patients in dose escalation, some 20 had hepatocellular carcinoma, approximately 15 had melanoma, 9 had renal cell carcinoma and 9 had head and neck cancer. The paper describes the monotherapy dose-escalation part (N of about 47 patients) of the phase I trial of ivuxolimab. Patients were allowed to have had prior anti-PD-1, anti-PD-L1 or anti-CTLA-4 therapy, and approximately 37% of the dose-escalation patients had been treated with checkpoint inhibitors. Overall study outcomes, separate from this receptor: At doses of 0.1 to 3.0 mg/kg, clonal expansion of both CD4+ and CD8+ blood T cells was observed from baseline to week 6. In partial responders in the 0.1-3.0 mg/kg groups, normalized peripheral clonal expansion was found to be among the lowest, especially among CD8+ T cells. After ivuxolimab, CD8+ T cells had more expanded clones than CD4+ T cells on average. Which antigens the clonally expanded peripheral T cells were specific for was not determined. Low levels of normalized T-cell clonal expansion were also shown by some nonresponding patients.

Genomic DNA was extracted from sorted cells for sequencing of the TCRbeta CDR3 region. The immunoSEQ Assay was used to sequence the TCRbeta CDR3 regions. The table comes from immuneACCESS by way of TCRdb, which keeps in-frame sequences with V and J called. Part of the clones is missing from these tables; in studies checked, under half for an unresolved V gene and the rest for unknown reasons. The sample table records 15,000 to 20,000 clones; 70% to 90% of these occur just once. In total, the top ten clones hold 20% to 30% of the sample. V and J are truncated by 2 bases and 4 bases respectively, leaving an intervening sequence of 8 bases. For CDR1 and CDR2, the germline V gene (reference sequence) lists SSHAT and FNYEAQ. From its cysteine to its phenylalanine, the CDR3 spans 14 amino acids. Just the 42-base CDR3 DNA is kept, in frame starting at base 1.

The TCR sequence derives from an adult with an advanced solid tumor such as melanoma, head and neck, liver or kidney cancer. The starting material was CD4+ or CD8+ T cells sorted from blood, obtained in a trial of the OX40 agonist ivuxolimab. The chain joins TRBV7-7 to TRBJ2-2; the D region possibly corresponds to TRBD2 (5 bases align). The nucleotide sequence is TGTGCCAGCAGCTTACTAGAGGGCACCGGGGAGCTGTTTTTT. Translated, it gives CASSLLEGTGELFF.